The 9 T cell receptor beta chains below come from one sample, sequenced in a study of brain T cells in children with intractable seizures. Libraries were prepared by immunoSEQ multiplex PCR; TCRdb keeps only in-frame clonotypes and omits some of them. Of roughly 64,000 clones detected, approximately 94% appear once; the ten largest clones hold more than 0.3%. The material sequenced was peripheral blood, taken at surgery. All receptors derive from a boy less than two years old with focal cortical dysplasia and intractable seizures.

The V gene is TRBV2, the J gene TRBJ1-2, with D maybe TRBD1 (5 bases). This CDR3 is built from 16 residues. Trimming pared 2 bases from V and 1 base from J, leaving 14 bases between. Germline V CDR1 and CDR2: SNHLY, FYNNEI. CDR3 sequence: CASSEWWDGDNYGYTF. DNA of the CDR3: TGTGCCAGCAGTGAATGGTGGGACGGTGATAACTATGGCTACACCTTC.

J is TRBJ2-1 and V is TRBV6-5; D is ambiguous. This CDR3 has 15 amino acids. The V end lost 4 bases, the J end lost 7 bases, and 17 bases lay between the germline ends. Germline loops: CDR1 MNHEY, CDR2 SVGAGI. The CDR3 spells CASSSNLLRPNEQFF. In DNA form, the CDR3 reads TGTGCCAGCAGTTCCAACCTTTTACGACCTAATGAGCAGTTCTTC.

The gene calls are TRBV28 and TRBJ2-2; D is unclear. The CDR3 runs 13 residues. V dropped 0 bases and J dropped 4 bases, with 3 bases sitting between them. Germline V gene sequence: CDR1 MDHEN, CDR2 SYDVKM. CDR3 bases: TGTGCCAGCAGTTTATGGGGCACCGGGGAGCTGTTTTTT. It encodes CASSLWGTGELFF.

The rearrangement links TRBV28 to TRBJ1-5, with D perhaps matching TRBD1 (5 bases). V was pared by 5 bases and J by 1 base, with 9 bases between. The CDR3 totals 14 residues. The germline gives CDR1 MDHEN, CDR2 SYDVKM. The CDR3 here is CASSQGWSNQPQHF. In nucleotides, the CDR3 is TGTGCCAGCAGTCAGGGTTGGAGCAATCAGCCCCAGCATTTT.

CDR3 region: CASSPMDFIGRDTQYF. The CDR3 coding sequence is TGTGCCAGCAGCCCGATGGACTTCATCGGGAGAGATACGCAGTATTTT. The rearrangement links TRBV11-2 to TRBJ2-3; perhaps TRBD2 as D (6 bases). Trimming cost V 5 bases and J 5 bases, with 20 bases left between them. Germline CDR1 is SGHAT and CDR2 is FQNNGV. The CDR3 covers 16 residues. Variable domain in full (rest from reference TRBV11-2 and TRBJ2-3): EAGVAQSPRYKIIEKRQSVAFWCNPISGHATLYWYQQILGQGPKLLIQFQNNGVVDDSQLPKDRFSAERLKGVDSTLKIQPAKLEDSAVYLCASSPMDFIGRDTQYFGPGTRLTVL.

The chain has TRBV4-1 and TRBJ2-1, with 11 bases lining up with TRBD2. The CDR3 contains 21 residues. Germline V lookup: CDR1 MGHRA, CDR2 YSYEKL. V was clipped by 0 bases and J by 0 bases; unmatched bases: 13. The CDR3 DNA sequence: TGCGCCAGCAGCCAAGATGTCAGACCGGGGGGACTAGCGGACTCCTACAATGAGCAGTTCTTC. Protein sequence: CASSQDVRPGGLADSYNEQFF.

The V and J genes are TRBV5-1 and TRBJ2-7; TRBD1 agrees at 7 bases. The CDR3 has 16 amino acids. The germline gives CDR1 SGHRS, CDR2 YFSETQ. Germline trimming cut 0 bases from V and 4 bases from J; bases unmatched to any gene: 10. The CDR3 loop reads CASSLGPDRRVYEQYF. CDR3 DNA: TGCGCCAGCAGCTTGGGTCCGGACAGGCGGGTTTACGAGCAGTACTTC.

The chain is built from TRBV9 and TRBJ1-2; D uncertain. CDR1 SGDLS and CDR2 YYNGEE come from the germline V gene. The V end lost 3 bases, the J end lost 4 bases, and 22 bases lay between the germline ends. The CDR3 spans 17 residues. CDR3 region: CASSGINGKLSTYGYTF. In DNA form, the CDR3 reads TGTGCCAGCAGCGGAATAAACGGAAAGCTATCCACCTATGGCTACACCTTC. Complete variable domain (other parts from reference TRBV9 and TRBJ1-2): DSGVTQTPKHLITATGQRVTLRCSPRSGDLSVYWYQQSLDQGLQFLIQYYNGEERAKGNILERFSAQQFPDLHSELNLSSLELGDSALYFCASSGINGKLSTYGYTFGSGTRLTVV.

The CDR3 reads CASSLNTGELFF. DNA for the CDR3: TGTGCCAGCAGTCTGAACACCGGGGAGCTGTTTTTT. The chain links TRBV6-2 or TRBV6-3 to TRBJ2-2; D remains ambiguous. This CDR3 is built from 12 residues. V lost 5 bases, J lost 1 base, and 2 bases lay in between. The germline V gene encodes CDR1 MNHEY and CDR2 SVGEGT.